Following are 5 T cell receptor beta chains from one sample sequenced in a study of cytomegalovirus exposure and HLA in healthy donors. PCR primers comprised 60 Vbeta and 13 Jbeta primers. Generated by immunoSEQ multiplex PCR, the TCRdb table keeps only in-frame clones and is missing some. Of about 160,000 clones in the sample, around nine tenths were seen once. The sample was PBMCs. Receptors were obtained from a woman aged 25 to 39 in good health and CMV-seronegative.

This chain joins TRBV18 and TRBJ1-2; no clear D gene. V gave up 6 bases and J gave up 8 bases, with 16 bases separating them. Germline-derived CDR1 and CDR2 are KGHSH and LQKENI. This CDR3 spans 13 amino acids. The CDR3 protein is CASSRGGQEGYTF. The CDR3 DNA reads as TGTGCCAGCTCCCGGGGAGGTCAAGAAGGCTACACCTTC. The full variable domain, with the rest looked up from reference TRBV18 and TRBJ1-2, is NAGVMQNPRHLVRRRGQEARLRCSPMKGHSHVYWYRQLPEEGLKFMVYLQKENIIDESGMPKERFSAEFPKEGPSILRIQQVVRGDSAAYFCASSRGGQEGYTFGSGTRLTVV.

This chain uses TRBV19 with TRBJ1-6; D perhaps matches TRBD1 (6 bases). Trimming took 3 bases from V and 8 from J, leaving 8 bases between them. Germline V gene data show CDR1 as LNHDA and CDR2 as SQIVND (reference sequence). The CDR3 loop spans 13 amino acids. In nucleotides, the CDR3 is TGTGCCAGTAGTATGGACAGTTATTCACCCCTCCACTTT. It yields the protein CASSMDSYSPLHF.

In DNA, the CDR3 is TGTGCCATCAGATTGTTCTCGTCGGCTGAAGCTTTCTTT. Translating it yields CAIRLFSSAEAFF. The chain is built from TRBV10-3 and TRBJ1-1, with unresolved D. The germline gives CDR1 ENHRY, CDR2 SYGVKD. This CDR3 spans 13 amino acids. V lost 6 bases and J 6 bases, leaving 14 bases between the germline ends.

This chain joins TRBV15 and TRBJ2-4; the match to TRBD2 covers 8 bases. The junction had 2 bases not matched to a gene; V was cut back by 2 bases and J by 2 bases. Germline V lookup: CDR1 LNHNV, CDR2 YYDKDF (reference sequence). The CDR3 length is 15 residues. Here the CDR3 reads CATSRSSGSKNIQYF. As DNA, the CDR3 is TGTGCCACCAGCAGATCTAGCGGGTCCAAAAACATTCAGTACTTC. The complete variable domain, with remaining parts taken from reference TRBV15 and TRBJ2-4, reads DAMVIQNPRYQVTQFGKPVTLSCSQTLNHNVMYWYQQKSSQAPKLLFHYYDKDFNNEADTPDNFQSRRPNTSFCFLDIRSPGLGDTAMYLCATSRSSGSKNIQYFGAGTRLSVL.

This chain's CDR3 is CAWSVGDRGNQPQHF. CDR3 nucleotides: TGTGCCTGGAGTGTAGGTGATAGGGGTAATCAGCCCCAGCATTTT. The V and J genes are TRBV30 and TRBJ1-5, with a weak D call TRBD1 (5 bases). The CDR3 runs to 15 residues. Germline V lookup: CDR1 GTSNPN, CDR2 SVGIG (reference sequence). V dropped 0 bases and J dropped 4 bases, with 13 bases sitting between them. Full variable domain (remainder filled in from reference TRBV30 and TRBJ1-5): SQTIHQWPATLVQPVGSPLSLECTVEGTSNPNLYWYRQAAGRGLQLLFYSVGIGQISSEVPQNLSASRPQDRQFILSSKKLLLSDSGFYLCAWSVGDRGNQPQHFGDGTRLSIL.